This is a list of T cell receptor beta chains from one sample in a study of cytomegalovirus exposure and HLA in healthy donors. Produced via immunoSEQ multiplex PCR; TCRdb's table is partial and in-frame only. The sample consists of around 200,000 clones, roughly 80% of them appearing once. Source material: PBMCs. The receptors were sampled from a man aged 45-60 years in good health and CMV-seronegative. CDR3s include the opening cysteine and the closing phenylalanine or tryptophan. Fields, in order: clone size, CDR3 length, J gene, D gene, V gene, CDR3 DNA, CDR3 protein. The D gene is left open where the match is weak. Where a row states a size, it is once, few, many or the class of an expanded clone; other rows omit it.

>.|13|TRBJ1-1|TRBD1|TRBV10-3
TGTGCCATCACCGACAGGGTAGGGACTGAAGCTTTCTTT
CAITDRVGTEAFF
>.|15|TRBJ2-7|.|TRBV6-7
TGTGCCAGCAGTTACTCGAGGGAATGCTCCTACGAGCAGTACTTC
CASSYSRECSYEQYF
>.|14|TRBJ2-5|TRBD2|TRBV28
TGTGCCAGCAGTTTCCCCGGGGGGGTGGGGCCCCAGTACTTC
CASSFPGGVGPQYF
>.|13|TRBJ2-1|.|TRBV5-4
TGTGCCAGCAGCTTAACAGGGTACAATGAGCAGTTCTTC
CASSLTGYNEQFF
>.|14|TRBJ2-7|.|TRBV5-1
TGCGCCAGCAGCTTGGCGACAGTCACCTACGAGCAGTACTTC
CASSLATVTYEQYF
>few|15|TRBJ1-6|.|TRBV5-1
TGCGCCAGCAGTCCTCTAGGACAGAATAATTCACCCCTCCACTTT
CASSPLGQNNSPLHF
>.|13|TRBJ2-7|TRBD1|TRBV2
TGTGCCAGCAAGAGGACAGGGGTCTACGAGCAGTACTTC
CASKRTGVYEQYF
>.|16|TRBJ2-5|TRBD2|TRBV19
TGTGCCAGTAGTAAAACCAGCGGGGGGCCAGCCGAGACCCAGTACTTC
CASSKTSGGPAETQYF
>few|15|TRBJ2-5|TRBD2|TRBV5-1
TGCGCCAGCAGCTTCCCCGGGACTACCCAAGAGACCCAGTACTTC
CASSFPGTTQETQYF
>.|13|TRBJ2-5|TRBD1|TRBV18
TGTGCCAGCTCAGGGACAGGGCAAGAGACCCAGTACTTC
CASSGTGQETQYF
>.|15|TRBJ2-7|TRBD1|TRBV6-5
TGTGCCAGCAGTTCTCCGGGACAGCCGGCCTACGAGCAGTACTTC
CASSSPGQPAYEQYF
>once|12|TRBJ2-1|.|TRBV18
TGTGCCAGCTCACCCAGAGAGGTGGGGCAGTTCTTC
CASSPREVGQFF
>.|15|TRBJ1-1|.|TRBV28
TGTGCCAGCACTCCCGGGGGGGGGTTGGGGACTGAAGCTTTCTTT
CASTPGGGLGTEAFF
>.|15|TRBJ2-7|.|TRBV7-2
TGTGCCAGCAGCAATAAGCGGGCTAACTCCTACGAGCAGTACTTC
CASSNKRANSYEQYF
>.|15|TRBJ2-1|.|TRBV5-1
TGCGCCAGCAGCTTGGCTGGGACTGTCTACAATGAGCAGTTCTTC
CASSLAGTVYNEQFF
>.|17|TRBJ2-3|TRBD1|TRBV7-2
TGTGCCAGCAGCTTTTTTGGCGGGGGACAGGGGGCAGATACGCAGTATTTT
CASSFFGGGQGADTQYF
>.|15|TRBJ2-7|TRBD1|TRBV6-6
TGTGCCAGCAGGGAACAGGGGAAACAGTTCCGGGGGCAGTACTTC
CASREQGKQFRGQYF
>.|17|TRBJ1-1|.|TRBV4-2
TGTGCCAGCAGCCAAGATTCACTAAGAGACTCTTACACTGAAGCTTTCTTT
CASSQDSLRDSYTEAFF
>.|19|TRBJ2-1|TRBD2|TRBV7-2
TGTGCCAGCAGCGCCCCGTTTAATCGGGGACTAGCGGGGGGGAATGAGCAGTTCTTC
CASSAPFNRGLAGGNEQFF
>once|17|TRBJ2-4|.|TRBV10-3
TGTGCCATCAGTGAGTCTTTGGACAGAATAGCCAAAAACATTCAGTACTTC
CAISESLDRIAKNIQYF
>.|12|TRBJ1-5|.|TRBV30
TGTGCCTGGAGTGTACCGGGGCAGCCCCAGCATTTT
CAWSVPGQPQHF
>.|17|TRBJ2-3|.|TRBV9
TGTGCCAGCAGCGCCGGTGGTTGGGGGAGGGGGGGAGATACGCAGTATTTT
CASSAGGWGRGGDTQYF
>.|18|TRBJ1-3|.|TRBV7-9
TGTTCCAGCAGCTTATTTGCCCTAATGGGGAGCTCTGGAAACACCATATATTTT
CSSSLFALMGSSGNTIYF
>few|13|TRBJ1-1|.|TRBV6-5
TGTGCCAGCAGTTTCACAGAGAACACTGAAGCTTTCTTT
CASSFTENTEAFF
>.|14|TRBJ1-1|.|TRBV7-2
TGTGCCAGCAGCTTAGACACCATGAACACTGAAGCTTTCTTT
CASSLDTMNTEAFF
>.|15|TRBJ2-7|TRBD2|TRBV6-1
TGTGCCAGCAACCCCCCCGGGGGGGCGCGCTACGAGCAGTACTTC
CASNPPGGARYEQYF
>.|16|TRBJ2-1|TRBD2|TRBV6-1
TGTGCCAGCAGTGAAGCTACTAGCGGGGGGCCCTATGAGCAGTTCTTC
CASSEATSGGPYEQFF
>.|14|TRBJ1-4|.|TRBV5-6
TGTGCCAGCAGCTTTTGGATCCAAAGGTCAGGACTGTTTTTT
CASSFWIQRSGLFF
>.|14|TRBJ2-7|.|TRBV18
TGTGCCAGCTCACCGGGGGGAGCAACCTACGAGCAGTACTTC
CASSPGGATYEQYF
>.|14|TRBJ2-3|TRBD2|TRBV5-1
TGCGCCAGCAGTTACTCTAGCGGCAAAGATACGCAGTATTTT
CASSYSSGKDTQYF
>.|14|TRBJ2-7|TRBD1|TRBV23-1
TGCGCCAGCAACACGGACAGGGGGGTAAACGAGCAGTACTTC
CASNTDRGVNEQYF
>.|13|TRBJ2-7|TRBD2|TRBV30
TGTGCCTGGAGAATTCCAGCGGGAGCCGAGCAGTACTTC
CAWRIPAGAEQYF
>.|16|TRBJ1-5|TRBD1|TRBV10-3
TGTGCCATCAGGGGAGAACCCGGGACAGGCAATCAGCCCCAGCATTTT
CAIRGEPGTGNQPQHF
>.|14|TRBJ2-7|TRBD1|TRBV29-1
TGCAGCGTTGGTCCGGGACAGGGGATCAACGAGCAGTACTTC
CSVGPGQGINEQYF
>.|14|TRBJ1-1|.|TRBV5-4
TGTGCCAGCAGCTTAGCAGGGGATAACACTGAAGCTTTCTTT
CASSLAGDNTEAFF
>.|13|TRBJ1-1|.|TRBV6-6
TGTGCCAGCAAGCAAGGGGTGAACACTGAAGCTTTCTTT
CASKQGVNTEAFF
>.|16|TRBJ2-5|TRBD2|TRBV5-1
TGCGCCAGCAGCGTGGGATGGCTAGCGGGTCAAGAGACCCAGTACTTC
CASSVGWLAGQETQYF
>.|15|TRBJ1-1|TRBD1|TRBV7-2
TGTGCCAGCAGCACCCAAGGACAGGTGGTTTCTGAAGCTTTCTTT
CASSTQGQVVSEAFF
>.|15|TRBJ2-3|.|TRBV6-6
TGTGCCAGCAGTTACTCGATGAGCGTACCAGATACGCAGTATTTT
CASSYSMSVPDTQYF
>.|16|TRBJ2-7|TRBD1|TRBV10-2
TGCGCCAGCAGTGAAATGCGGACAGGGAACTCCTACGAGCAGTACTTC
CASSEMRTGNSYEQYF
>.|15|TRBJ2-5|.|TRBV18
TGTGCCAGCTCACCACTTCACGGGGACCAAGAGACCCAGTACTTC
CASSPLHGDQETQYF
>.|13|TRBJ2-5|TRBD1|TRBV18
TGTGCCAGCTCACTGGGACAGGATGAGACCCAGTACTTC
CASSLGQDETQYF
>.|15|TRBJ2-5|.|TRBV2
TGTGCCAGCAGTTCCACGAGGGGACTTGTGGGGGCCCAGTACTTC
CASSSTRGLVGAQYF
>.|15|TRBJ2-1|TRBD1|TRBV2
TGTGCCAGCAGTGTAGAGGACAGGGGCTTCAATGAGCAGTTCTTC
CASSVEDRGFNEQFF
>.|15|TRBJ2-3|TRBD2|TRBV2
TGTGCCAGCAGTAAGGGACTAGCGGGGCCAGATACGCAGTATTTT
CASSKGLAGPDTQYF